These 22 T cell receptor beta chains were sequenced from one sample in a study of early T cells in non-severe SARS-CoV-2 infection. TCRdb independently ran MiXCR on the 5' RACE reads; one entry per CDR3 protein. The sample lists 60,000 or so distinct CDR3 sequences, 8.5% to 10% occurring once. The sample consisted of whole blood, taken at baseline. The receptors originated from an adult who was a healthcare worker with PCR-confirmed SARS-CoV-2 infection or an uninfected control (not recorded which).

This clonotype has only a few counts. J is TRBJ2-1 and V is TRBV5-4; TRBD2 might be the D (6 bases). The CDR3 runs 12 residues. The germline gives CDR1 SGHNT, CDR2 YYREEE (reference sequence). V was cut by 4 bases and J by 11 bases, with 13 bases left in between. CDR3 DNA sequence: TGTGCCAGCAGCGGGTCTAGCGTTAAGCAGTTCTTC. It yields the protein CASSGSSVKQFF.

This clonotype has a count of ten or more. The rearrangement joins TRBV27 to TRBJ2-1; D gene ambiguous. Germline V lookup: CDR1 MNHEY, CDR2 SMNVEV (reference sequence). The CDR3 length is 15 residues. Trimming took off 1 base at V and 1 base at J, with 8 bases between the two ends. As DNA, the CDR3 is TGTGCCAGCAGTTTATTGTCCGGGTCCTACAATGAGCAGTTCTTC. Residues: CASSLLSGSYNEQFF.

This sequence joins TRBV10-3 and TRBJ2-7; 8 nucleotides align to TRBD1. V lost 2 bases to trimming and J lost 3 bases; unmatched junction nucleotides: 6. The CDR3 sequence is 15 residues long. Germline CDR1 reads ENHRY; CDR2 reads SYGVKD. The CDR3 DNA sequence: TGTGCCATCAGTGAGCGCGGACAGGGTGTCTACGAGCAGTACTTC. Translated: CAISERGQGVYEQYF.

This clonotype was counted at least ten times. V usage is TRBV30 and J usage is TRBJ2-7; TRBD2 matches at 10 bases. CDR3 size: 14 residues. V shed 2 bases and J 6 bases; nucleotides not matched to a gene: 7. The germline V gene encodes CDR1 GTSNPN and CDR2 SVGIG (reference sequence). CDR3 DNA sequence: TGTGCCTGGAGTTTAGGGGCTAGCGGGAGCGAGCAGTACTTC. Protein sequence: CAWSLGASGSEQYF.

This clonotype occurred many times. The CDR3 protein is CATSDSWGSGDNEQFF. As DNA, the CDR3 is TGTGCCACCAGTGATTCCTGGGGCAGCGGGGACAATGAGCAGTTCTTC. The rearrangement links TRBV24-1 to TRBJ2-1, with 7 bases identical to TRBD2. Germline assignment: CDR1 KGHDR and CDR2 SFDVKD. Losses at the gene ends were 2 bases for V and 5 bases for J; bases not matched to a gene: 8. The length of the CDR3 is 16 residues.

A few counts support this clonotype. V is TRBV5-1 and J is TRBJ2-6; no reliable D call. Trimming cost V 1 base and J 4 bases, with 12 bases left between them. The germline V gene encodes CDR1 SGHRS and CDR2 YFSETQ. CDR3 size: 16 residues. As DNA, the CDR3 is TGCGCCAGCAGCTTGACACCCCCGATCGGGGCCAACGTCCTGACTTTC. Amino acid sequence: CASSLTPPIGANVLTF. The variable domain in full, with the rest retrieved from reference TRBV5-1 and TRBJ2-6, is KAGVTQTPRYLIKTRGQQVTLSCSPISGHRSVSWYQQTPGQGLQFLFEYFSETQRNKGNFPGRFSGRQFSNSRSEMNVSTLELGDSALYLCASSLTPPIGANVLTFGAGSRLTVL.

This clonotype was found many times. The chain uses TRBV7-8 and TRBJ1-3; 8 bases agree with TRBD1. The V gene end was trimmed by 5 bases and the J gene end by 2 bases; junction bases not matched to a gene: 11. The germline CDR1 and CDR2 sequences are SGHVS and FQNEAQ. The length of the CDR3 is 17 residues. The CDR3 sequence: CASSHRTGPPAGNTIYF. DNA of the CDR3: TGTGCCAGCAGCCATAGGACAGGGCCCCCCGCTGGAAACACCATATATTTT. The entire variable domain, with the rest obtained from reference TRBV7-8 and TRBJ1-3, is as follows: GAGVSQSPRYKVAKRGQDVALRCDPISGHVSLFWYQQALGQGPEFLTYFQNEAQLDKSGLPSDRFFAERPEGSVSTLKIQRTQQEDSAVYLCASSHRTGPPAGNTIYFGEGSWLTVV.

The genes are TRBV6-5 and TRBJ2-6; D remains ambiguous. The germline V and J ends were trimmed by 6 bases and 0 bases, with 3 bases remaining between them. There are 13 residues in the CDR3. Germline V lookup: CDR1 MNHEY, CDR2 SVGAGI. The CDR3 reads CASRASGANVLTF. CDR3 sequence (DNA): TGTGCCAGCAGGGCCTCTGGGGCCAACGTCCTGACTTTC.

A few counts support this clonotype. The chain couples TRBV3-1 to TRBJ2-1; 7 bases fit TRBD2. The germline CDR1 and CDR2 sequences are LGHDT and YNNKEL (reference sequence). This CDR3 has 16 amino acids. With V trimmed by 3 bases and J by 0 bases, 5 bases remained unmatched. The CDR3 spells CASSHASGSSYNEQFF. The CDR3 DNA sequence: TGTGCCAGCAGCCACGCTAGCGGTTCCTCCTACAATGAGCAGTTCTTC.

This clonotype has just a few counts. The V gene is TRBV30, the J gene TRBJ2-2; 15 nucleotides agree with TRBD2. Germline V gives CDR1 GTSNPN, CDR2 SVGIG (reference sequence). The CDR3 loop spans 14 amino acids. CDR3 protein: CACGGLAGGGELFF. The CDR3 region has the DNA TGTGCTTGCGGGGGACTAGCGGGAGGAGGGGAGCTGTTTTTT.

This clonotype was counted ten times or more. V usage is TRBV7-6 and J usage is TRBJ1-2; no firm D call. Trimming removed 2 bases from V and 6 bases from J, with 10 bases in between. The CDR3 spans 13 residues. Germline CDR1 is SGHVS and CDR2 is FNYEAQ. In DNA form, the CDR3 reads TGTGCCAGCAGCTTAATGCACGGGGATGGCTACACCTTC. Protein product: CASSLMHGDGYTF.

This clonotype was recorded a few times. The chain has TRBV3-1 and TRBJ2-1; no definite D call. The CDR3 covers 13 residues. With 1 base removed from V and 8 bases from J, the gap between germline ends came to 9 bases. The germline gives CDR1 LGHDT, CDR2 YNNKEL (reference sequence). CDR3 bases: TGTGCCAGCAGCCAAGTCAGGCAAGATGAGCAGTTCTTC. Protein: CASSQVRQDEQFF.

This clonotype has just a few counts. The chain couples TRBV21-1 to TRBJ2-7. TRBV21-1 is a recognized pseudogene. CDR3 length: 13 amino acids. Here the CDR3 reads CASSKGTAYEQYF. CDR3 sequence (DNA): TGTGCCAGCAGCAAAGGTACAGCTTACGAGCAGTACTTC.

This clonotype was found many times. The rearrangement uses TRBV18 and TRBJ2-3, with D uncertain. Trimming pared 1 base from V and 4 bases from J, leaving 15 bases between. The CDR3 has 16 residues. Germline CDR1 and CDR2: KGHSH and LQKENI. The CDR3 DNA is TGTGCCAGCTCACCACTAGAAGTTCCTCGCGCAGATACGCAGTATTTT. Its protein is CASSPLEVPRADTQYF.

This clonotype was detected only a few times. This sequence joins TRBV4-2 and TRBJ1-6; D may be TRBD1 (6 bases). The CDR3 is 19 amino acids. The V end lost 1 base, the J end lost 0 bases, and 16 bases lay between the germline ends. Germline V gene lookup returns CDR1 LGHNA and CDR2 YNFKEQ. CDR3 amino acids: CASSQVKGEQSSYNSPLHF. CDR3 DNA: TGTGCCAGCAGCCAAGTGAAGGGGGAGCAGAGCTCCTATAATTCACCCCTCCACTTT.

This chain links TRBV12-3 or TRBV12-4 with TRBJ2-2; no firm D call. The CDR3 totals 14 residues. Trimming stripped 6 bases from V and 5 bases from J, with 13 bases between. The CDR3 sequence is CASRSSPSTGELFF. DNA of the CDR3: TGTGCCAGCAGGTCCTCTCCCTCGACCGGGGAGCTGTTTTTT.

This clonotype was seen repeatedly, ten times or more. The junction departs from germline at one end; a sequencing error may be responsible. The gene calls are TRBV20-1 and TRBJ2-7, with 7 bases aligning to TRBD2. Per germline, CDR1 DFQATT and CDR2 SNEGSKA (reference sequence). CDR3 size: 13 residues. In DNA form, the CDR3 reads TGCAGTGCCAGAGCTCTAGCGGACAACGAGCAGTACTTC. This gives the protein CSARALADNEQYF.

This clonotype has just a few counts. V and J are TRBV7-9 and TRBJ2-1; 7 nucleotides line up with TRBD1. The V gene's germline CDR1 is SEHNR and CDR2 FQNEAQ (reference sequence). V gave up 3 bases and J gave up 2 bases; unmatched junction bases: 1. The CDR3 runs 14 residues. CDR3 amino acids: CASSFGQAYNEQFF. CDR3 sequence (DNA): TGTGCCAGCAGCTTCGGACAGGCCTACAATGAGCAGTTCTTC.

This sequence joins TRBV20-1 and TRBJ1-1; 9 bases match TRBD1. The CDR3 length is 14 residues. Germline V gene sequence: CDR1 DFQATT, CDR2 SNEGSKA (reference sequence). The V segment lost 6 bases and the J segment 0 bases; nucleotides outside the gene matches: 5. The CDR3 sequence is CSASRTGVNTEAFF. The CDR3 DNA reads TGCAGTGCCTCCCGGACAGGGGTGAACACTGAAGCTTTCTTT.

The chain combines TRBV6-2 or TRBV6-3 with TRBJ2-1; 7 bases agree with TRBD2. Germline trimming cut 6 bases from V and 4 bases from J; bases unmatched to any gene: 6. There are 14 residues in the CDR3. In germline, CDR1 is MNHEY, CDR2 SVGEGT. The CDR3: CASSRAGVYNEQFF. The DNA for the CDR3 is TGTGCCAGCAGCCGGGCGGGGGTTTACAATGAGCAGTTCTTC.

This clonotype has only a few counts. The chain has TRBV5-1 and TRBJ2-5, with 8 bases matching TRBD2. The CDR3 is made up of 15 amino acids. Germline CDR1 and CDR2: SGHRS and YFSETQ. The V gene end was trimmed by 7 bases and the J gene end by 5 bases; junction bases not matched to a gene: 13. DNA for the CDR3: TGCGCCAGCCGACCCGGAGCGGGAGTCTCGGAGACCCAGTACTTC. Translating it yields CASRPGAGVSETQYF.

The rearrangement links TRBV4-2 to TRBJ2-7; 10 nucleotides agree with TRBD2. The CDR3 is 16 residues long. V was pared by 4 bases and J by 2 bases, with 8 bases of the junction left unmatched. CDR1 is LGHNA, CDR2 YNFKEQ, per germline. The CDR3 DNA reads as TGTGCCAGCAGCCCCCAAGGAAGCGGGAGGGCCTACGAGCAGTACTTC. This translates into CASSPQGSGRAYEQYF.